These 17 T cell receptor beta chains were sequenced from one sample in a study of T cells in localized non-small cell lung cancer. The protocol was immunoSEQ multiplex PCR, while the TCRdb copy is restricted to in-frame clones and leaves out a portion. Of about 33,000 clones in the sample, around 90% are singletons; the top ten hold approximately 5%. The material was PBMCs, obtained before any cancer treatment. Receptor source: a man aged 35-75 years with stage II lung adenocarcinoma.

The count of this clone is one. The chain joins TRBV30 to TRBJ2-5; D not certain. Trimming shortened V by 4 bases and J by 1 base, and 4 bases separated the two germline ends. Per germline, CDR1 GTSNPN and CDR2 SVGIG (reference sequence). The CDR3 is made up of 11 amino acids. The CDR3: CAWTPQETQYF. The CDR3 DNA reads TGTGCCTGGACCCCCCAAGAGACCCAGTACTTC.

The genes are TRBV5-1 and TRBJ2-5; unclear D gene. The CDR3 loop spans 15 amino acids. Germline V gene lookup returns CDR1 SGHRS and CDR2 YFSETQ. Trimming stripped 0 bases from V and 3 bases from J, with 12 bases between. As DNA, the CDR3 is TGCGCCAGCAGCTTGGAGGGCGGCCTGGAAGAGACCCAGTACTTC. This gives the protein CASSLEGGLEETQYF.

The rearrangement links TRBV5-1 to TRBJ2-5; D not resolved. V lost 4 bases to trimming and J lost 1 base, with 5 bases between them. The CDR3 covers 12 residues. Germline V gene lookup returns CDR1 SGHRS and CDR2 YFSETQ. CDR3 loop: CASSPGQETQYF. The CDR3 DNA is TGCGCCAGCAGCCCAGGCCAAGAGACCCAGTACTTC.

The gene calls are TRBV9 and TRBJ2-3; D perhaps matches TRBD2 (6 bases). From germline, CDR1 is SGDLS and CDR2 YYNGEE. The CDR3 covers 14 residues. The V end lost 0 bases, the J end lost 10 bases, and 15 bases lay between the germline ends. The CDR3 DNA reads TGTGCCAGCAGCGTAGGGGGGGAGCTCGGAGCGCAGTATTTT. Protein: CASSVGGELGAQYF.

The genes are TRBV28 and TRBJ2-5, with TRBD2 matching 7 bases. The CDR3 length is 13 residues. The ends lost 8 bases at V and 5 bases at J; junction bases unmatched: 8. Per the germline V gene, CDR1 is MDHEN and CDR2 is SYDVKM. CDR3 sequence (DNA): TGTGCCAGCGCCCGTGGAGCGGGGGAGACCCAGTACTTC. Translating it yields CASARGAGETQYF.

The chain is built from TRBV7-9 and TRBJ1-2; D ambiguous. This CDR3 region has 13 residues. Trimming shortened V by 6 bases and J by 4 bases, and 12 bases separated the two germline ends. The germline V gene has CDR1 SEHNR and CDR2 FQNEAQ (reference sequence). CDR3 nucleotides: TGTGCCAGCAGGACCGGACTGATCTATGGCTACACCTTC. Its translation is CASRTGLIYGYTF.

CDR3 sequence (DNA): TGTGCCAGCAGCAGACAGGGGGCGACCCAGTACTTC. It codes for CASSRQGATQYF. The V and J genes are TRBV21-1 and TRBJ2-5; the table's D call, TRBD1, was not checked against the DNA. TRBV21-1 is marked as a pseudogene. The CDR3 covers 12 residues.

This clone was counted once. This rearrangement joins TRBV5-1 to TRBJ1-1; D is undetermined. V lost 5 bases and J 1 base, leaving 9 bases between the germline ends. Germline loops: CDR1 SGHRS, CDR2 YFSETQ. There are 13 residues in the CDR3. CDR3 protein: CASRTASNTEAFF. The CDR3 DNA sequence: TGCGCCAGCAGAACAGCATCGAACACTGAAGCTTTCTTT.

The CDR3 bases are TGTGCCAGCAGTGTTGAGGGGTACGAGCAGTACTTC. It encodes CASSVEGYEQYF. The chain recombines TRBV2 with TRBJ2-7; D could derive from TRBD1 or TRBD2 (5 bases each). This CDR3 is built from 12 residues. V was shortened by 4 bases and J by 4 bases, with 8 bases between the two germline ends. Germline loops: CDR1 SNHLY, CDR2 FYNNEI.

This rearrangement joins TRBV27 to TRBJ2-7; weak D call: TRBD1 (5 bases). The CDR3 contains 15 residues. CDR1 and CDR2 from the germline V gene are MNHEY and SMNVEV (reference sequence). The V gene lost 6 bases and the J gene lost 1 base, with 16 bases spanning the gap. Here the CDR3 reads CASSRPGQVSYEQYF. The CDR3 nucleotides read TGTGCCAGCAGCCGTCCAGGACAAGTTTCCTACGAGCAGTACTTC.

In DNA, the CDR3 is TGTGCCAGTGGGCCCGGGCAACAATACGAGCAGTACTTC. Amino acids: CASGPGQQYEQYF. This rearrangement joins TRBV19 to TRBJ2-7; D ambiguous. Trimming cost V 8 bases and J 4 bases, with 15 bases left between them. The CDR3 is made up of 13 amino acids. Looked up from germline, CDR1 is LNHDA and CDR2 is SQIVND (reference sequence).

V gene TRBV7-7 combines with J gene TRBJ2-5, with D perhaps matching TRBD2 (7 bases). V lost 5 bases and J lost 5, with 18 bases in between. The CDR3 is 15 amino acids. The germline CDR1 and CDR2 sequences are SSHAT and FNYEAQ (reference sequence). The CDR3 spells CASSHSSGGWETQYF. In DNA form, the CDR3 reads TGTGCCAGCAGCCACAGTTCGGGGGGCTGGGAGACCCAGTACTTC.

J is TRBJ2-2 and V is TRBV11-3, with 7 nucleotides matching TRBD2. After removal of 5 bases from V and 0 bases from J, the junction contained 3 bases not matched to a gene. CDR1 and CDR2 from the germline V gene are SGHNT and YENEEA. This CDR3 has 15 amino acids. CDR3 coding DNA: TGTGCCAGCAGCGTTAGCGGGTCGAACACCGGGGAGCTGTTTTTT. This gives the protein CASSVSGSNTGELFF.

The V call is TRBV28, the J call TRBJ2-1, with TRBD2 identical over 9 bases. The CDR3 loop spans 14 amino acids. V trimming: 3 bases; J trimming: 9 bases; junction bases outside the gene matches: 6. Germline CDR1 reads MDHEN; CDR2 reads SYDVKM. CDR3 sequence reads: CASSFRLADSEQFF. The DNA for the CDR3 is TGTGCCAGCAGTTTTAGACTAGCGGACAGTGAGCAGTTCTTC.

The chain joins TRBV11-2 to TRBJ1-1, with D unresolved. CDR3 length: 12 residues. Germline-derived CDR1 and CDR2 are SGHAT and FQNNGV. Deletions cut 10 bases from V and 6 bases from J, with 15 bases between. The CDR3 protein is CAIPSSGSEAFF. The CDR3 DNA is TGTGCCATCCCTTCAAGTGGGTCTGAAGCTTTCTTT.

V usage is TRBV2 and J usage is TRBJ1-5; D perhaps matches TRBD1 (5 bases). From germline, CDR1 is SNHLY and CDR2 FYNNEI. This CDR3 is built from 13 residues. The V gene lost 8 bases and the J gene lost 6 bases, with 14 bases spanning the gap. CDR3 DNA sequence: TGTGCCAGCCGTTTGGAGGGGCTTCAGCCCCAGCATTTT. Its protein product is CASRLEGLQPQHF.

V and J are TRBV28 and TRBJ1-1; D call uncertain. CDR3 length: 14 residues. V lost 4 bases and J 1 base, leaving 10 bases between the germline ends. Germline-derived CDR1 and CDR2 are MDHEN and SYDVKM. The chain's CDR3 is CASSYAGGNTEAFF. CDR3 DNA: TGTGCCAGCAGTTACGCCGGTGGGAACACTGAAGCTTTCTTT.